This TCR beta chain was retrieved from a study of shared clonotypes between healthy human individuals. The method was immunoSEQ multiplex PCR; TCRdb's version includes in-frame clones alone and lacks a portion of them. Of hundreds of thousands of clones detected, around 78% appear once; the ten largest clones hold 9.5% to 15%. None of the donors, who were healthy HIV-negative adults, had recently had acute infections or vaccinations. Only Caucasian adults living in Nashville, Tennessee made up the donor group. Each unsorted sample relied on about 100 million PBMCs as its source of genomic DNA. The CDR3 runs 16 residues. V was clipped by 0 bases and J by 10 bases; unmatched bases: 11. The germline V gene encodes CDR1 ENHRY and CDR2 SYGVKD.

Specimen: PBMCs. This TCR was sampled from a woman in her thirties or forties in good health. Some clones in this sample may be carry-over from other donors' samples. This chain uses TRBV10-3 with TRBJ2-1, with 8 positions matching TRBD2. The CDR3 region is CAISESTSGKTTEQFF. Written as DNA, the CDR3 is TGTGCCATCAGTGAGTCCACTAGCGGAAAAACCACGGAGCAGTTCTTC.